The present T cell receptor (beta chain) was sequenced within a study of control samples from healthy donors and cancer patients. The CDR3 extends over 15 amino acids. Trimming removed 4 bases from V and 0 bases from J, with 14 bases in between. Germline assignment: CDR1 SGHRS and CDR2 YFSETQ. The protocol was immunoSEQ multiplex PCR, while the TCRdb copy is restricted to in-frame clones and leaves out a portion. The sample carries 100,000 to 150,000 clones, 92% recorded once. The sequence was collected from a man older than 75 with head and neck cancer. The V gene is TRBV5-1, the J gene TRBJ2-7, with TRBD1 as a possible D gene (6 bases). Material: PBMCs. CDR3 nucleotides: TGCGCCAGCAGCCCGGACAGCTCCTTCTCCTACGAGCAGTACTTC. Translation gives CASSPDSSFSYEQYF.